The source of this T cell receptor (beta chain) is a study of T-cell reconstitution after alpha-beta-depleted transplantation in children. Comments on this clonotype: The antigen remains undetermined.

Construction of the TCRbeta library involved unique molecular identifiers. TCRdb re-analysed the PCR reads in MiXCR, keeping a single row per CDR3 protein. Here the sample spans about 260,000 distinct CDR3 sequences, less than 9% being singletons. Points from the study as a whole: T-cell counts and diversity were attributed mostly to newly produced T cells one year after transplant. Alpha-beta T cells present about two months after transplant were reported to originate from several hundred expanded graft clones.

Germline V gene sequence: CDR1 MDHEN, CDR2 SYDVKM. V lost 5 bases and J lost 4, with 14 bases in between. The CDR3 extends over 14 amino acids. Sequencing used PBMCs, mostly from graft donor cells, obtained 180 days after TCRalphabeta/CD19-depleted stem cell transplant. The TCR originated in a male patient younger than 18 who had a stem cell transplant for acute lymphoblastic leukemia, so the T cells may come from the graft donor. The chain uses TRBV28 and TRBJ1-1; D might be TRBD1 (6 bases). This chain's CDR3 is CASSPRTVSTEAFF. The CDR3 nucleotides read TGTGCCAGCAGTCCCCGGACAGTGAGCACTGAAGCTTTCTTT.